This entry describes one TCR beta chain. The antigen is undetermined. It was with 60 Vbeta and 13 Jbeta primers that the PCR ran. TCRdb's table, derived via immunoSEQ multiplex PCR, lists solely in-frame clones and lacks some. The sample consists of 75,000 to 95,000 clones, 63% of them appearing once. The data originate from a study of cytomegalovirus exposure and HLA in healthy donors. Study-level background: An earlier analysis found some 100 million unique TCR beta sequences from around 180 million T cells.

General observations from the study: In most subjects, TCR beta sequences reportedly gave accurate predictions of HLA-A and HLA-B alleles. Earlier results showed most TCR beta V segments being productive about 87% or about 30% of the time.

The receptor's source is a woman in her 30s in good health and CMV-seronegative. The source material was PBMCs.

The CDR3 DNA is TGTGCCAGCAGCCCGAGGGGCGGGAGTTCTCGCAGCTCCTACAATGAGCAGTTCTTC. As protein: CASSPRGGSSRSSYNEQFF. The chain has TRBV7-3 and TRBJ2-1; 7 nucleotides agree with TRBD2. Germline V gives CDR1 SGHTA, CDR2 FQGTGA. This CDR3 is built from 19 residues. Trimming removed 5 bases from V and 0 bases from J; junction bases left unmatched: 16.